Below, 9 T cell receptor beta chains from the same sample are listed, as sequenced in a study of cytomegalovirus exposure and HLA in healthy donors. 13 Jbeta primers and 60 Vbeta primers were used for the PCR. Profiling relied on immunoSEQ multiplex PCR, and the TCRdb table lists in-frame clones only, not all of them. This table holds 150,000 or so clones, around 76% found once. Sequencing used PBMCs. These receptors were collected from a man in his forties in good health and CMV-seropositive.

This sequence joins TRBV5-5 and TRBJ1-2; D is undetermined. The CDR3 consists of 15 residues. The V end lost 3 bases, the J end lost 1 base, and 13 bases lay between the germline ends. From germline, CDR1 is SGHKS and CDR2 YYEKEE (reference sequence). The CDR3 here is CASSSYRRGNYGYTF. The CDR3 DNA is TGTGCCAGCAGCTCCTACCGACGGGGTAACTATGGCTACACCTTC.

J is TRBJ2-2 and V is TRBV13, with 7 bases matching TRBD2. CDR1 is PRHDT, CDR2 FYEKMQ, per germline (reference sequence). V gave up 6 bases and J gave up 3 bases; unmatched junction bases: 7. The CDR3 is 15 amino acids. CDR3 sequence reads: CASSPLAEHTGELFF. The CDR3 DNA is TGTGCCAGCAGTCCCCTAGCGGAACACACCGGGGAGCTGTTTTTT.

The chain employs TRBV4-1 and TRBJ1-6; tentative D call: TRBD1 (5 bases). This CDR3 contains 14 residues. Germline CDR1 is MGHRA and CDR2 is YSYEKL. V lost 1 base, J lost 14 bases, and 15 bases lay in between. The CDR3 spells CASSQASGGRTLHF. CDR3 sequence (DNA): TGCGCCAGCAGCCAAGCCAGTGGGGGGAGAACCCTCCACTTT.

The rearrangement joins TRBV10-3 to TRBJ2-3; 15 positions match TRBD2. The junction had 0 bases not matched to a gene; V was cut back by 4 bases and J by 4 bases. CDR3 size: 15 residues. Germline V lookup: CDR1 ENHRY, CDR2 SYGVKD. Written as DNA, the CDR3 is TGTGCCATCAGTGGGACTAGCGGGGGGGCAGATACGCAGTATTTT. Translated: CAISGTSGGADTQYF.

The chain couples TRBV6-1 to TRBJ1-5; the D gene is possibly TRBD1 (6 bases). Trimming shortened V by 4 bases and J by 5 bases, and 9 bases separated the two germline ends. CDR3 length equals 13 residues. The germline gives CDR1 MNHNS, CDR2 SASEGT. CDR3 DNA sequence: TGTGCCAGCAGTGTCAGGGGCGATCAGCCCCAGCATTTT. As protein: CASSVRGDQPQHF.

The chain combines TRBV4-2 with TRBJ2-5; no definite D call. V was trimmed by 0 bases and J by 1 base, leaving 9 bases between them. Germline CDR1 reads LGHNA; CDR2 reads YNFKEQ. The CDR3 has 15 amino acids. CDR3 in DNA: TGTGCCAGCAGCCAAGATAGAGGAAGCCAAGAGACCCAGTACTTC. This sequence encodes CASSQDRGSQETQYF.

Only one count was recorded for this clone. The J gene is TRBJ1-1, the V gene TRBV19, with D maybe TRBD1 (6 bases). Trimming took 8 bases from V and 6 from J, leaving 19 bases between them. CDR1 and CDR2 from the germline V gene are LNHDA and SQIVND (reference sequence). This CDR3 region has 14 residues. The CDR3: CASGSGAFGPEAFF. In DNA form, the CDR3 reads TGTGCCAGTGGGTCAGGGGCTTTCGGTCCTGAAGCTTTCTTT. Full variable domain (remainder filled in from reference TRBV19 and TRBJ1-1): DGGITQSPKYLFRKEGQNVTLSCEQNLNHDAMYWYRQDPGQGLRLIYYSQIVNDFQKGDIAEGYSVSREKKESFPLTVTSAQKNPTAFYLCASGSGAFGPEAFFGQGTRLTVV.

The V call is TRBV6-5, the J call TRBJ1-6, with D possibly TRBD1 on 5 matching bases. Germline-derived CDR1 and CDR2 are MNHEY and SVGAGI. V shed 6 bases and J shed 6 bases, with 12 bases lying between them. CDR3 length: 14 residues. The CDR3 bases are TGTGCCAGCAGCTGGGGACTCCTTAATTCACCCCTCCACTTT. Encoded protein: CASSWGLLNSPLHF.

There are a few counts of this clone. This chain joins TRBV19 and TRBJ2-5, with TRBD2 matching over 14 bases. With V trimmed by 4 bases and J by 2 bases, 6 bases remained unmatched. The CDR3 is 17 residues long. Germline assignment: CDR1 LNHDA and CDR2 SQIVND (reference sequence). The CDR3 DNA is TGTGCCAGTAGTACAGGGACTAGCGGGGGAGCGCAAGAGACCCAGTACTTC. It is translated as CASSTGTSGGAQETQYF.